Listed here is a single T cell receptor (beta chain). What it recognizes is unknown. Researchers ran the PCR with 60 Vbeta and 13 Jbeta primers. Some clones are missing from TCRdb's copy, which holds only in-frame ones; the method was immunoSEQ multiplex PCR. The sample spans under 100,000 clones; the ten largest clones claim just under 3.5%. The data were taken from a study of cytomegalovirus exposure and HLA in healthy donors. This CDR3 contains 15 residues. From germline, CDR1 is LNHNV and CDR2 YYDKDF (reference sequence). Trimming took 0 bases from V and 2 from J, leaving 10 bases between them. Findings and limits, study-wide: A reported reduction in N-insertions relative to the 666-donor mean was seen in an Asian-associated ancestry cluster in a later analysis. As immune exposure information, only CMV serostatus was available. The investigators catalogued 150 to 200 TCR beta chains as cytomegalovirus-associated. Highly shared variants forming one cluster were likely a sequencing artifact.

This sequence originates from a woman aged 30 to 39 in good health and CMV-seronegative. The chain couples TRBV15 to TRBJ1-2, with no clear D. The specimen sequenced was PBMCs. CDR3 sequence: CATSRDLGGNYGYTF. For the CDR3, the DNA is TGTGCCACCAGCAGAGATCTGGGAGGGAACTATGGCTACACCTTC. Complete variable domain (other parts from reference TRBV15 and TRBJ1-2): DAMVIQNPRYQVTQFGKPVTLSCSQTLNHNVMYWYQQKSSQAPKLLFHYYDKDFNNEADTPDNFQSRRPNTSFCFLDIRSPGLGDTAMYLCATSRDLGGNYGYTFGSGTRLTVV.